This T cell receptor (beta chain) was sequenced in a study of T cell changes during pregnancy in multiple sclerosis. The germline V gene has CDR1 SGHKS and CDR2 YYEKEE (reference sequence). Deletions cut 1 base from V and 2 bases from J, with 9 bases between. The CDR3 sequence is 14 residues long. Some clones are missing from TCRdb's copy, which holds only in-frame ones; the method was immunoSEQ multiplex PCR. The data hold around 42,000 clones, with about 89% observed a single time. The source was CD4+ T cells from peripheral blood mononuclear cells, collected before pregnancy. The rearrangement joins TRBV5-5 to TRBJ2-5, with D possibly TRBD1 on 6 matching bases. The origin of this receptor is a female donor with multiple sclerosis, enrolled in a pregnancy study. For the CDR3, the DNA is TGTGCCAGCAGCTTGACAGGGCCACAAGAGACCCAGTACTTC. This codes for CASSLTGPQETQYF. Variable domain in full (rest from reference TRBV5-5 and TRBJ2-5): DAGVTQSPTHLIKTRGQQVTLRCSPISGHKSVSWYQQVLGQGPQFIFQYYEKEERGRGNFPDRFSARQFPNYSSELNVNALLLGDSALYLCASSLTGPQETQYFGPGTRLLVL.